This entry lists 26 T cell receptor beta chains sequenced from one sample in a study of control samples from healthy donors and cancer patients. Clones were read by immunoSEQ multiplex PCR, and TCRdb kept only the in-frame ones, dropping some. The data hold some 130,000 clones, with roughly 92% observed a single time. Material for sequencing was blood. Receptors were obtained from a man in his thirties or forties in good health.

In nucleotides, the CDR3 is TGCGCCAGCAGCCAAGTGCACAGGGGGCCCTACGAGCAGTACTTC. As protein: CASSQVHRGPYEQYF. The chain employs TRBV4-1 and TRBJ2-7, with 9 positions matching TRBD1. Germline trimming cut 1 base from V and 2 bases from J; bases unmatched to any gene: 3. Germline CDR1 MGHRA, CDR2 YSYEKL. CDR3 size: 15 residues.

V gene TRBV30 combines with J gene TRBJ1-2; 7 positions agree with TRBD1. The length of the CDR3 is 14 residues. CDR1 GTSNPN and CDR2 SVGIG come from the germline V gene (reference sequence). V was pared by 5 bases and J by 4 bases, with 10 bases of the junction left unmatched. The CDR3 region has the DNA TGTGCCTGGGGTACAGGGGCTAATTCCTATGGCTACACCTTC. This gives the protein CAWGTGANSYGYTF.

The V gene is TRBV6-4, the J gene TRBJ2-1; TRBD1 matches at 11 bases. Germline V CDR1 and CDR2: MRHNA, SNTAGT. The V segment lost 2 bases and the J segment 6 bases; nucleotides outside the gene matches: 0. CDR3 length: 14 amino acids. The CDR3 sequence is CASSDGTGGNEQFF. The CDR3 nucleotides are TGTGCCAGCAGTGACGGGACAGGGGGCAATGAGCAGTTCTTC.

This clone appeared a single time. The chain links TRBV28 to TRBJ1-6; D is perhaps TRBD1 (5 bases). CDR1 MDHEN and CDR2 SYDVKM come from the germline V gene. V lost 9 bases and J 1 base, leaving 13 bases between the germline ends. The CDR3 runs to 15 residues. The CDR3 protein is CASLSGESYNSPLHF. In nucleotides, the CDR3 is TGTGCCAGTTTATCGGGGGAGTCCTATAATTCACCCCTCCACTTT.

V gene TRBV19 combines with J gene TRBJ2-5; tentative D call: TRBD1 (6 bases). The germline V gene has CDR1 LNHDA and CDR2 SQIVND (reference sequence). V was clipped by 5 bases and J by 2 bases, with 12 bases between them. This CDR3 is built from 14 residues. The CDR3 DNA follows: TGTGCCAGTAGTGCAAGGACAGCTCAAGAGACCCAGTACTTC. Amino acid sequence: CASSARTAQETQYF.

The V and J genes are TRBV13 and TRBJ2-2; no firm D call. Looked up from germline, CDR1 is PRHDT and CDR2 is FYEKMQ (reference sequence). CDR3 length: 18 amino acids. Deletions cut 5 bases from V and 1 base from J, with 20 bases between. The CDR3 bases are TGTGCCAGCAGCGTCGGCGTGGCTAAATCATGGAACACCGGGGAGCTGTTTTTT. It translates to CASSVGVAKSWNTGELFF.

V is TRBV4-1 and J is TRBJ2-5, with 8 positions matching TRBD2. CDR1 MGHRA and CDR2 YSYEKL come from the germline V gene. V gave up 3 bases and J gave up 5 bases; unmatched junction bases: 14. The CDR3 spans 17 residues. In nucleotides, the CDR3 is TGCGCCAGCAGCCATCAATTACCGGGACTAGGGGTGGAGACCCAGTACTTC. This sequence encodes CASSHQLPGLGVETQYF.

The chain is built from TRBV10-3 and TRBJ2-7; the match to TRBD1 covers 8 bases. This CDR3 is built from 16 residues. The junction had 10 bases not matched to a gene; V was cut back by 4 bases and J by 2 bases. Germline values: CDR1 ENHRY, CDR2 SYGVKD. The CDR3 sequence is CAISVPTGTGTYEQYF. Written as DNA, the CDR3 is TGTGCCATCAGTGTACCCACCGGGACAGGCACCTACGAGCAGTACTTC.

This clone was counted only a few times. This rearrangement joins TRBV2 to TRBJ1-1; 7 bases are a match to TRBD1. The CDR3 extends over 13 amino acids. Germline lookup yields CDR1 SNHLY and CDR2 FYNNEI. Losses at the gene ends were 7 bases for V and 1 base for J; bases not matched to a gene: 3. The CDR3 bases are TGTGCCAGCACTAGGACAGGGAACACTGAAGCTTTCTTT. It translates to CASTRTGNTEAFF.

This chain joins TRBV28 and TRBJ1-5, with 7 bases identical to TRBD1. V shed 7 bases, J shed 6 bases, and the junction held 12 bases outside the gene matches. CDR1 is MDHEN and CDR2 is SYDVKM in the germline V gene. CDR3 length: 15 residues. The CDR3 is CASTHRDREGQPQHF. The CDR3 bases are TGTGCCAGCACCCACCGCGACAGGGAGGGTCAGCCCCAGCATTTT.

The chain employs TRBV20-1 and TRBJ1-1; D gene uncertain. Trimming stripped 4 bases from V and 1 base from J, with 4 bases between. Germline CDR1 DFQATT, CDR2 SNEGSKA (reference sequence). The length of the CDR3 is 11 residues. The CDR3 loop is CSAKRNTEAFF. The CDR3 DNA sequence: TGCAGTGCTAAGCGGAACACTGAAGCTTTCTTT.

The gene calls are TRBV30 and TRBJ2-5; unclear D gene. This CDR3 has 12 residues. Germline CDR1 reads GTSNPN; CDR2 reads SVGIG (reference sequence). Trimming removed 4 bases at V and 0 bases at J, with 6 bases between. The CDR3 protein is CAWNSNQETQYF. CDR3 nucleotides: TGTGCCTGGAACAGCAACCAAGAGACCCAGTACTTC.

The chain uses TRBV5-5 and TRBJ1-2, with 7 bases aligning to TRBD1. CDR1 is SGHKS, CDR2 YYEKEE, per germline (reference sequence). After removal of 4 bases from V and 4 bases from J, the junction contained 10 bases not matched to a gene. CDR3 size: 15 residues. Written as DNA, the CDR3 is TGTGCCAGCAGCGAGGGGGTCGACAGGGCCTATGGCTACACCTTC. It codes for CASSEGVDRAYGYTF.

The rearrangement uses TRBV5-1 and TRBJ2-1; 12 nucleotides match TRBD2. J lost 3 bases, V lost 1 base, and 5 bases had no gene match. Per germline, CDR1 SGHRS and CDR2 YFSETQ. The CDR3 extends over 17 amino acids. In DNA, the CDR3 is TGCGCCAGCAGCTTGCCCCAGACTAGCGGGAGCTACAATGAGCAGTTCTTC. It specifies CASSLPQTSGSYNEQFF.

The chain has TRBV19 and TRBJ2-3; D ambiguous. CDR3 size: 14 residues. V gave up 3 bases and J gave up 2 bases, with 9 bases separating them. CDR1 and CDR2 from the germline V gene are LNHDA and SQIVND (reference sequence). The CDR3 region is CASSIWGITDTQYF. The CDR3 DNA sequence: TGTGCCAGTAGTATTTGGGGAATCACAGATACGCAGTATTTT.

CDR3 nucleotides: TGCGCCAGCAGCCAACTTCGGACAGACCAAACCCCCTACGAGCAGTACTTC. Its translation is CASSQLRTDQTPYEQYF. The chain is built from TRBV4-1 and TRBJ2-7, with a weak D call TRBD1 (6 bases). Trimming stripped 2 bases from V and 2 bases from J, with 19 bases between. The CDR3 runs to 17 residues. Per germline, CDR1 MGHRA and CDR2 YSYEKL.

This chain joins TRBV20-1 and TRBJ1-5; no definite D call. V was trimmed by 3 bases and J by 0 bases, leaving 12 bases between them. CDR1 is DFQATT, CDR2 SNEGSKA, per germline (reference sequence). This CDR3 has 15 amino acids. The CDR3 spells CSASPREHSNQPQHF. CDR3 sequence (DNA): TGCAGTGCTAGTCCCCGGGAGCATAGCAATCAGCCCCAGCATTTT.

This clone has just one count. The chain couples TRBV28 to TRBJ2-1; 9 bases agree with TRBD1. V was pared by 5 bases and J by 7 bases, with 6 bases of the junction left unmatched. CDR3 length: 14 amino acids. CDR1 and CDR2 from the germline V gene are MDHEN and SYDVKM. In nucleotides, the CDR3 is TGTGCCAGCAGTGATACAGGGGGCTGGAATGAGCAGTTCTTC. This gives the protein CASSDTGGWNEQFF.

This clone was seen only once. J is TRBJ1-6 and V is TRBV3-1 (or the pseudogene TRBV3-2); D remains unclear. CDR1 LGHDT and CDR2 YNNKEL come from the germline V gene (reference sequence). The CDR3 is made up of 15 amino acids. V lost 7 bases and J 5 bases, leaving 15 bases between the germline ends. The CDR3 bases are TGTGCCAGCACCCGTGGGGATTCCGATAATTCACCCCTCCACTTT. This sequence encodes CASTRGDSDNSPLHF.

This chain uses TRBV28 with TRBJ1-2, with no clear D. The CDR3 is 13 amino acids. Germline lookup yields CDR1 MDHEN and CDR2 SYDVKM. Deletions cut 4 bases from V and 4 bases from J, with 10 bases between. The CDR3 region has the DNA TGTGCCAGCAGTTATCCCATTACCTATGGCTACACCTTC. Translating gives CASSYPITYGYTF.

The chain is built from TRBV6-5 and TRBJ2-7; tentatively, D is TRBD2 (5 bases). CDR3 size: 14 residues. Germline V lookup: CDR1 MNHEY, CDR2 SVGAGI. V was pared by 2 bases and J by 2 bases, with 10 bases between. CDR3 sequence (DNA): TGTGCCAGCAGTTACAAAGCGGAGACCTACGAGCAGTACTTC. Translation gives CASSYKAETYEQYF.

The V and J genes are TRBV3-1 (or the pseudogene TRBV3-2) and TRBJ2-7, with TRBD2 as a possible D gene (5 bases). The CDR3 has 14 amino acids. V was trimmed by 4 bases and J by 0 bases, leaving 10 bases between them. Per the germline V gene, CDR1 is LGHDT and CDR2 is YNNKEL (reference sequence). For the CDR3, the DNA is TGTGCCAGCAGCCCAGGCGGGTACTCCTACGAGCAGTACTTC. It specifies CASSPGGYSYEQYF.

The chain has TRBV30 and TRBJ2-3; TRBD2 matches 12 bases. Per the germline V gene, CDR1 is GTSNPN and CDR2 is SVGIG (reference sequence). This CDR3 has 14 amino acids. The trim removed 6 bases at V and 8 bases at J, leaving 9 bases unmatched. CDR3 loop: CACNLAGGPSTQYF. CDR3 nucleotides: TGTGCCTGCAACCTAGCGGGAGGGCCTAGTACGCAGTATTTT.

This chain uses TRBV28 with TRBJ2-5; 11 nucleotides agree with TRBD2. CDR1 is MDHEN and CDR2 is SYDVKM in the germline V gene. The ends lost 7 bases at V and 5 bases at J; junction bases unmatched: 6. This CDR3 contains 14 residues. CDR3 nucleotide sequence: TGTGCCAGCAAACTAGCGGGAGAGTTGGAGACCCAGTACTTC. Its translation: CASKLAGELETQYF.

This chain connects TRBV3-1 (or the pseudogene TRBV3-2) to TRBJ2-3; TRBD2 matches 14 bases. With 4 bases clipped from V and 7 bases from J, the junction kept 10 bases outside the gene matches. The CDR3 totals 17 residues. Germline V gene sequence: CDR1 LGHDT, CDR2 YNNKEL (reference sequence). CDR3 bases: TGTGCCAGCAGCCCGCCGGTTGGGACTAGCGGGGGAAATACGCAGTATTTT. Amino acids: CASSPPVGTSGGNTQYF.

The V and J genes are TRBV4-3 and TRBJ2-7; TRBD1 matches at 10 bases. V lost 0 bases and J lost 3; bases outside the gene matches: 2. The CDR3 is 15 residues long. Germline V CDR1 and CDR2: LGHNA, YSLEER. The CDR3 is CASSQDRTGGYEQYF. CDR3 DNA: TGCGCCAGCAGCCAAGATAGGACAGGGGGCTACGAGCAGTACTTC.